Shown below are 4 T cell receptor beta chains from a single sample sequenced in a study of shared clonotypes between healthy human individuals. The data were produced by immunoSEQ multiplex PCR, yet TCRdb's version contains in-frame clones alone and is incomplete. The table records approximately 330,000 clones, around four fifths of them present only once. Sequences were obtained from memory CD4+ T cells sorted from blood. As to subset: CD45RA-negative fraction. These receptors were obtained from a man in his thirties or forties in good health.

The chain recombines TRBV7-2 with TRBJ1-1; no reliable D call. Trimming cost V 1 base and J 9 bases, with 15 bases left between them. The CDR3 covers 14 residues. CDR1 and CDR2 (germline): SGHTA, FQGNSA. CDR3 sequence reads: CASSLVRARGKAFF. The CDR3 DNA reads TGTGCCAGCAGCTTAGTGAGGGCGCGGGGAAAAGCTTTCTTT.

The chain links TRBV6-4 to TRBJ2-3; D not certain. The CDR3 runs to 19 residues. CDR1 MRHNA and CDR2 SNTAGT come from the germline V gene. V was clipped by 5 bases and J by 2 bases, with 26 bases between them. CDR3 nucleotide sequence: TGTGCCAGCAGTCAACCTCCCTCTGATGGGAAAACCGACACAGATACGCAGTATTTT. It encodes CASSQPPSDGKTDTDTQYF.

This clone was recorded at least ten times. The chain recombines TRBV6-5 with TRBJ2-7, with 12 bases lining up with TRBD2. The J segment lost 9 bases and the V segment lost 11 bases, leaving 5 bases of the junction unmatched. The length of the CDR3 is 11 residues. Germline V gene sequence: CDR1 MNHEY, CDR2 SVGAGI. This CDR3 is CASSGRGRQYF. CDR3 DNA: TGTGCCTCTAGCGGGAGGGGACGGCAGTACTTC.

This clone was observed a few times. Here the CDR3 reads CASSFYVGGHFYEQYF. The CDR3 bases are TGTGCCAGCAGTTTTTATGTTGGAGGACACTTCTACGAGCAGTACTTC. The V call is TRBV27, the J call TRBJ2-7, with D perhaps matching TRBD1 or TRBD2 (5 bases each). This CDR3 comprises 16 residues. Germline CDR1 and CDR2: MNHEY and SMNVEV (reference sequence). V was cut by 3 bases and J by 3 bases, with 18 bases left in between.